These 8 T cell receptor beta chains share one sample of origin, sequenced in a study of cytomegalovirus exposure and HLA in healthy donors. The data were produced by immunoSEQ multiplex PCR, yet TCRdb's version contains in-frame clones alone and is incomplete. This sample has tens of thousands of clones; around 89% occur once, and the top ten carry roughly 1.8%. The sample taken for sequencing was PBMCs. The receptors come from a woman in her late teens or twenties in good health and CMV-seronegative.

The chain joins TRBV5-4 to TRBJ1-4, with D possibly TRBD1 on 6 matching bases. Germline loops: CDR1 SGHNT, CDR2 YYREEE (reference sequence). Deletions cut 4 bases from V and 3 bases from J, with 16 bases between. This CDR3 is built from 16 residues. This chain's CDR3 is CASSRWGGRANEKLFF. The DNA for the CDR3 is TGTGCCAGCAGCCGCTGGGGGGGGCGGGCTAATGAAAAACTGTTTTTT. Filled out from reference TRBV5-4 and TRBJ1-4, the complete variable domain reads ETGVTQSPTHLIKTRGQQVTLRCSSQSGHNTVSWYQQALGQGPQFIFQYYREEENGRGNFPPRFSGLQFPNYSSELNVNALELDDSALYLCASSRWGGRANEKLFFGSGTQLSVL.

The CDR3: CASSLIGTGEKLFF. The CDR3 nucleotides read TGTGCCAGCAGCTTAATTGGAACAGGGGAAAAACTGTTTTTT. The rearrangement uses TRBV7-9 and TRBJ1-4, with D tentatively TRBD1 (6 bases). This CDR3 has 14 amino acids. V dropped 2 bases and J dropped 8 bases, with 12 bases sitting between them. CDR1 is SEHNR and CDR2 is FQNEAQ in the germline V gene (reference sequence).

The CDR3 coding sequence is TGTGCCAGCAGCCCTGGACAGTTTTTGCGTCGAAACACCATATATTTT. Protein product: CASSPGQFLRRNTIYF. The chain has TRBV7-3 and TRBJ1-3; D perhaps matches TRBD1 (6 bases). Germline CDR1 SGHTA, CDR2 FQGTGA. There are 16 residues in the CDR3. The V gene lost 5 bases and the J gene lost 5 bases, with 19 bases spanning the gap.

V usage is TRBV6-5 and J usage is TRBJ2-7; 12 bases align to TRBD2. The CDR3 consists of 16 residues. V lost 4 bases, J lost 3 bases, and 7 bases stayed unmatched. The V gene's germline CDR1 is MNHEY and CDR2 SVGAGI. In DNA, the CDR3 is TGTGCCAGCAGTTTTCAGACTAGCGGGGGCCTCTACGAGCAGTACTTC. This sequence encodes CASSFQTSGGLYEQYF.

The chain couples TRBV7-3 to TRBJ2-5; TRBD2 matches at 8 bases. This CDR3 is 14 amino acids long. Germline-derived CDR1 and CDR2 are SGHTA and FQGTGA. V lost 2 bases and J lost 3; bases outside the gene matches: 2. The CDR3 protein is CASSLAGGEETQYF. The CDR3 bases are TGTGCCAGCAGCTTAGCGGGGGGTGAAGAGACCCAGTACTTC.

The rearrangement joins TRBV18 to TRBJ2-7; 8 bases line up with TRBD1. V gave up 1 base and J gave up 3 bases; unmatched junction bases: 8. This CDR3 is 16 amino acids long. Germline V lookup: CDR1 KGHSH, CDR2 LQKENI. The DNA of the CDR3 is TGTGCCAGCTCACCACTCGGGACAGGTGATCGCTACGAGCAGTACTTC. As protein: CASSPLGTGDRYEQYF. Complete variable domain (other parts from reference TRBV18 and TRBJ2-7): NAGVMQNPRHLVRRRGQEARLRCSPMKGHSHVYWYRQLPEEGLKFMVYLQKENIIDESGMPKERFSAEFPKEGPSILRIQQVVRGDSAAYFCASSPLGTGDRYEQYFGPGTRLTVT.

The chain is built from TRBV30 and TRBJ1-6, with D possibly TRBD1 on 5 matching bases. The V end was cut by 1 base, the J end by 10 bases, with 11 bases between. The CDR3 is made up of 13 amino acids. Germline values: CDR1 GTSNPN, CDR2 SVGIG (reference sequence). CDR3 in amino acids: CAWSDWAGSPLHF. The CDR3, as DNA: TGTGCCTGGAGTGATTGGGCAGGGTCACCCCTCCACTTT.

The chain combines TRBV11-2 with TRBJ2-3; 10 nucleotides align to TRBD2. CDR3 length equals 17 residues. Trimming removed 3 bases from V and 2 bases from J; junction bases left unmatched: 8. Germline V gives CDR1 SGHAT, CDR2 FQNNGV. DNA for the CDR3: TGTGCCAGCAGCTTGAAGCGGGGGGGAGGGGCCACAGATACGCAGTATTTT. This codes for CASSLKRGGGATDTQYF.